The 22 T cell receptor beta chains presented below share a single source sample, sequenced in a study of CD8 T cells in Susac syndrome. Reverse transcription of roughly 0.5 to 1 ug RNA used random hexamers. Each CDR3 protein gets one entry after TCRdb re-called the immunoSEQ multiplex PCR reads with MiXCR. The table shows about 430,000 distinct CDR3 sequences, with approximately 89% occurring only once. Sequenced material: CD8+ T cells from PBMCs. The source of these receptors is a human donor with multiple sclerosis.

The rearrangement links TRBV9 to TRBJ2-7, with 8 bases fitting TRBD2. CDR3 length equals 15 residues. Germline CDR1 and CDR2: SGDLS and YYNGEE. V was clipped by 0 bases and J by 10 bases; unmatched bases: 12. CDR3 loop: CASSVDSGTSENQYF. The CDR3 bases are TGTGCCAGCAGCGTAGATAGCGGGACCTCGGAGAACCAGTACTTC.

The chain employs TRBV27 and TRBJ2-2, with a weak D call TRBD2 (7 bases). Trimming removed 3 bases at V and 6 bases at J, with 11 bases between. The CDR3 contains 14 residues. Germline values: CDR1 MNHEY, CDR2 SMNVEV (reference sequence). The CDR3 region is CASSLGGAAGELFF. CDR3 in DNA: TGTGCCAGCAGTTTGGGGGGGGCAGCCGGGGAGCTGTTTTTT.

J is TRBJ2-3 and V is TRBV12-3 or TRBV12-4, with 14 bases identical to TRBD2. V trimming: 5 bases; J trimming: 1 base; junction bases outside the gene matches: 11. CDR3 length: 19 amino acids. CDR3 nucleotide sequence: TGTGCCAGCAGTCCACTGACTAGCGGGAGGGCCGTTGGCACAGATACGCAGTATTTT. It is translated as CASSPLTSGRAVGTDTQYF.

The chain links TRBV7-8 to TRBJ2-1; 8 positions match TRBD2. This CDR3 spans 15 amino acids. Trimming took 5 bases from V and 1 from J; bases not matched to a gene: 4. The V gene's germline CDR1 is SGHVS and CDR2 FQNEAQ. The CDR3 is CASSVRGGSYNEQFF. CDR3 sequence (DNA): TGTGCCAGCAGCGTACGGGGGGGGTCCTACAATGAGCAGTTCTTC. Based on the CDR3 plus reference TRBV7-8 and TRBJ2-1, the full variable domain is GAGVSQSPRYKVAKRGQDVALRCDPISGHVSLFWYQQALGQGPEFLTYFQNEAQLDKSGLPSDRFFAERPEGSVSTLKIQRTQQEDSAVYLCASSVRGGSYNEQFFGPGTRLTVL.

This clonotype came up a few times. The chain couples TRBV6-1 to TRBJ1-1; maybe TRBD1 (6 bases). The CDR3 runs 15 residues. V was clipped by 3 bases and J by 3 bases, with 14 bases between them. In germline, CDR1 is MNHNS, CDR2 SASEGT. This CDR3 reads CASSDRRGTDTEAFF. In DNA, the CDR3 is TGTGCCAGCAGTGACCGCAGGGGTACTGACACTGAAGCTTTCTTT.

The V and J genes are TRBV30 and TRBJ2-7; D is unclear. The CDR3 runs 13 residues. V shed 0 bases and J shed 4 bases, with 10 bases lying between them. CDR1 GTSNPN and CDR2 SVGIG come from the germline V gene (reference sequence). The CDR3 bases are TGTGCCTGGAGTGTGACGGGTCCGTACGAGCAGTACTTC. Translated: CAWSVTGPYEQYF. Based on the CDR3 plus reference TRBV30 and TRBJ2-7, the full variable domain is SQTIHQWPATLVQPVGSPLSLECTVEGTSNPNLYWYRQAAGRGLQLLFYSVGIGQISSEVPQNLSASRPQDRQFILSSKKLLLSDSGFYLCAWSVTGPYEQYFGPGTRLTVT.

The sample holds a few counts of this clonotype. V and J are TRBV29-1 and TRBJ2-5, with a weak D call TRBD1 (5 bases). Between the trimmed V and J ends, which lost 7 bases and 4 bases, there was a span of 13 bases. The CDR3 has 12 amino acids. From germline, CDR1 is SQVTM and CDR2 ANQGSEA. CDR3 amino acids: CSAQQVTETQYF. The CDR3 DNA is TGCAGCGCCCAACAGGTTACAGAGACCCAGTACTTC. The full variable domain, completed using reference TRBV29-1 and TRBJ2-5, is SAVISQKPSRDICQRGTSLTIQCQVDSQVTMMFWYRQQPGQSLTLIATANQGSEATYESGFVIDKFPISRPNLTFSTLTVSNMSPEDSSIYLCSAQQVTETQYFGPGTRLLVL.

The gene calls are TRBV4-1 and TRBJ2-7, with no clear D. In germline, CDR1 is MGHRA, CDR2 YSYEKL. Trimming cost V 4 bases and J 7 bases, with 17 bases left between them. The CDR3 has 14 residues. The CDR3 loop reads CASSPGLGVGEQYF. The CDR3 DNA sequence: TGCGCCAGCAGCCCCGGCCTCGGCGTAGGAGAGCAGTACTTC.

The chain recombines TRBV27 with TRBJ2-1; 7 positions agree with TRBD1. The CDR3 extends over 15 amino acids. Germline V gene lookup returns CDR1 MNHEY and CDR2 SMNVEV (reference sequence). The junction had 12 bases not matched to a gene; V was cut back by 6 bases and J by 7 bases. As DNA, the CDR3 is TGTGCCAGCAGCTATTTCAGACAGGGCGGGAATGAGCAGTTCTTC. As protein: CASSYFRQGGNEQFF.

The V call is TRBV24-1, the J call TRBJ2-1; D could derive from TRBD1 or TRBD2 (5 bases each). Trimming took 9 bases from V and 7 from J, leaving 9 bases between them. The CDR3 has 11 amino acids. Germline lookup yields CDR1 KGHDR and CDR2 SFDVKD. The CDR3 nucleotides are TGTGCCACCCCGGGGCTGAATGAGCAGTTCTTC. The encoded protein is CATPGLNEQFF.

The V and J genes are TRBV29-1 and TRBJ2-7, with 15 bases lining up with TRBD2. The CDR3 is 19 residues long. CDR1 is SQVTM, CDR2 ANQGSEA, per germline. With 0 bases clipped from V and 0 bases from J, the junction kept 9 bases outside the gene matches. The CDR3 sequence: CSVEDRGTSGRLTSYEQYF. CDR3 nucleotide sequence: TGCAGCGTTGAAGATCGAGGGACTAGCGGGAGGCTTACCTCCTACGAGCAGTACTTC.

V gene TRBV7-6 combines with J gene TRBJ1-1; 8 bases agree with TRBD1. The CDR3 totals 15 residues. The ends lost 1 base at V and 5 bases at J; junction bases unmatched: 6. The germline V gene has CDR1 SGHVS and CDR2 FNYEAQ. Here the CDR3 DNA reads TGTGCCAGCAGCTTAGAGGCCAGGGGGCTTACTGAAGCTTTCTTT. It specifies CASSLEARGLTEAFF.

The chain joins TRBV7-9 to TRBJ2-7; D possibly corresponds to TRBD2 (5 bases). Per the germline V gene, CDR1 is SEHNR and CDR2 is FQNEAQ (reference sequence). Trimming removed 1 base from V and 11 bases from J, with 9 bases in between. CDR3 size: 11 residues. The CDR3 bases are TGTGCCAGCAGCTTAGTTGCGGGCAAGTACTTC. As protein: CASSLVAGKYF. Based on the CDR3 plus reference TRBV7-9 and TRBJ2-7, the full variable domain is DTGVSQNPRHKITKRGQNVTFRCDPISEHNRLYWYRQTLGQGPEFLTYFQNEAQLEKSRLLSDRFSAERPKGSFSTLEIQRTEQGDSAMYLCASSLVAGKYFGPGTRLTVT.

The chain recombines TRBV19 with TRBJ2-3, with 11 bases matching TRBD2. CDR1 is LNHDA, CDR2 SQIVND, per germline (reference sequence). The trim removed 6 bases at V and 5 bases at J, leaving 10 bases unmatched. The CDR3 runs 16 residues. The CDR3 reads CASSVLAGALRDTQYF. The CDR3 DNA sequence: TGTGCCAGTAGCGTACTAGCGGGGGCCCTTAGAGATACGCAGTATTTT. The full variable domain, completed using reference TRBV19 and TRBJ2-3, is DGGITQSPKYLFRKEGQNVTLSCEQNLNHDAMYWYRQDPGQGLRLIYYSQIVNDFQKGDIAEGYSVSREKKESFPLTVTSAQKNPTAFYLCASSVLAGALRDTQYFGPGTRLTVL.

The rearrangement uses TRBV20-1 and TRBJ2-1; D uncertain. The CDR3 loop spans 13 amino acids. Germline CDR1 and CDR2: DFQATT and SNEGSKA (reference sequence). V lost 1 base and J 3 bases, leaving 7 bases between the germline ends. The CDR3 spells CSARVPSYNEQFF. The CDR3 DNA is TGCAGTGCTAGAGTACCTAGCTACAATGAGCAGTTCTTC.

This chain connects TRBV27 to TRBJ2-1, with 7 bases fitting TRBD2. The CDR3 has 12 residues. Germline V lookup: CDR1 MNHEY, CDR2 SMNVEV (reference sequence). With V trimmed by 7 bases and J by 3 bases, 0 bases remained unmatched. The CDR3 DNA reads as TGTGCCAGCACTAGCGGCTACAATGAGCAGTTCTTC. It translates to CASTSGYNEQFF.

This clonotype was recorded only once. The CDR3 nucleotides read TGTGCCAGCAGCGAAACCATGGAGGGAGAGACCCAGTACTTC. As protein: CASSETMEGETQYF. The V gene is TRBV7-9, the J gene TRBJ2-5, with D tentatively TRBD2 (6 bases). The CDR3 is made up of 14 amino acids. CDR1 and CDR2 (germline): SEHNR, FQNEAQ (reference sequence). Trimming stripped 5 bases from V and 4 bases from J, with 14 bases between. The whole variable domain, filled in from reference TRBV7-9 and TRBJ2-5, reads DTGVSQNPRHKITKRGQNVTFRCDPISEHNRLYWYRQTLGQGPEFLTYFQNEAQLEKSRLLSDRFSAERPKGSFSTLEIQRTEQGDSAMYLCASSETMEGETQYFGPGTRLLVL.

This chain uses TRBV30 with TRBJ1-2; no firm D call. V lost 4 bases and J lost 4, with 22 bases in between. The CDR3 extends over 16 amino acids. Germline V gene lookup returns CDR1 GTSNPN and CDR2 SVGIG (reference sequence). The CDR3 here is CAWKTSREQLIYGYTF. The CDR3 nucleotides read TGTGCCTGGAAAACCTCCCGGGAGCAACTCATCTATGGCTACACCTTC.

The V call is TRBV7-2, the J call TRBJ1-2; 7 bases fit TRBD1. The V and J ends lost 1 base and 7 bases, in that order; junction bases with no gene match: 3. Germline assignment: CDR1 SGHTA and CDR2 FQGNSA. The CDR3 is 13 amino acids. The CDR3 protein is CASSLVTGAGYTF. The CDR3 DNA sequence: TGTGCCAGCAGCTTAGTCACAGGGGCTGGCTACACCTTC.

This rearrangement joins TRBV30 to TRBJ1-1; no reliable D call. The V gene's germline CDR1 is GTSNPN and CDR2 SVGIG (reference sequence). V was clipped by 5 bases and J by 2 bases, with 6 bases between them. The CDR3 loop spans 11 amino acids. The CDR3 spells CAWGRNTEAFF. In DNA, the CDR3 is TGTGCCTGGGGTAGAAACACTGAAGCTTTCTTT.

This chain's CDR3 is CASSLALAGVGSETQYF. In DNA form, the CDR3 reads TGTGCCAGCAGCTTGGCCTTGGCAGGGGTGGGTTCTGAGACCCAGTACTTC. The V and J genes are TRBV5-5 and TRBJ2-5; D possibly corresponds to TRBD1 (6 bases). The CDR3 totals 17 residues. The germline V and J ends were trimmed by 0 bases and 5 bases, with 20 bases remaining between them. Germline V gene lookup returns CDR1 SGHKS and CDR2 YYEKEE (reference sequence).

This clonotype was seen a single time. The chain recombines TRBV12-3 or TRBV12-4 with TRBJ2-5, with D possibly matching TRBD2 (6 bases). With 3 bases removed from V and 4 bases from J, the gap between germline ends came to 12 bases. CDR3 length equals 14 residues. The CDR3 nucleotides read TGTGCCAGCAGTTTTTGGGGGGTGGGAGAGACCCAGTACTTC. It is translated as CASSFWGVGETQYF.